This TCR beta chain originates from a study of T cells after yellow fever vaccination. Overall study results and limits: Any FACS-sorted repertoire could hold abundant clonotypes that contaminate it from the bulk population.

Comment on this clonotype: The antigen remains unidentified.

The CDR3 length is 11 residues. The germline V and J ends were trimmed by 3 bases and 10 bases, with 8 bases remaining between them. Germline CDR1 and CDR2: KGHDR and SFDVKD. TCRdb independently ran MiXCR on the 5' RACE reads; one entry per CDR3 protein. The data contain about 400,000 distinct CDR3 sequences, under 14% of them singletons. The chain carries TRBV24-1 and TRBJ2-5; D might be TRBD1 (6 bases). This TCR derives from a man between 18 and 29 years old who received the YFV17D yellow fever vaccine. The material was PBMCs, obtained on the day of the first yellow fever vaccination. The CDR3 nucleotides read TGTGCCACCAGTGATACAGGGAGCCAGTACTTC. Protein sequence: CATSDTGSQYF.